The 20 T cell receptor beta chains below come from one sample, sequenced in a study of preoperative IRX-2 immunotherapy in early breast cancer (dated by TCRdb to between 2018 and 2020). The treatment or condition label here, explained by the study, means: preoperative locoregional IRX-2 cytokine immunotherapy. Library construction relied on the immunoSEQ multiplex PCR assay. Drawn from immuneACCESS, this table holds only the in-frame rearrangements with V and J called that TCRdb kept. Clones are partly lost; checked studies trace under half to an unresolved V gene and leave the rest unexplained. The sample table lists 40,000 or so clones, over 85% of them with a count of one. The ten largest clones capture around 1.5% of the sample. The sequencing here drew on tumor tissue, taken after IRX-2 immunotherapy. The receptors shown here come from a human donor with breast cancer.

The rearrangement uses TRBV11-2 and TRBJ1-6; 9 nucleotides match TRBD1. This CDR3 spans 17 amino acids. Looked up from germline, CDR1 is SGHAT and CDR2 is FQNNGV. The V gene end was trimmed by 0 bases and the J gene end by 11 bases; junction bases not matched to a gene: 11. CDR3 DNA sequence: TGTGCCAGCAGCTTAGAGGCCCCCGGGACAGGGCAAACACCCCTCCACTTT. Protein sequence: CASSLEAPGTGQTPLHF.

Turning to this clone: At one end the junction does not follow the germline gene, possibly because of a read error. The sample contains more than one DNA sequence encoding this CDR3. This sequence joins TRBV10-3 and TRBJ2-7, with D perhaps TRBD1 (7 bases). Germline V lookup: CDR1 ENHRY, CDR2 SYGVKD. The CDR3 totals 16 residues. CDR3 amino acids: CASMGAAETGRYEQYF. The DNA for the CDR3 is TGTGCCTCAATGGGTGCTGCCGAGACAGGGAGGTACGAGCAATACTTC.

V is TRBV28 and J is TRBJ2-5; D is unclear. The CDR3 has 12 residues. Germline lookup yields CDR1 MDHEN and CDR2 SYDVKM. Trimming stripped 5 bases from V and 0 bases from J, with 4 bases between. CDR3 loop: CASSNYQETQYF. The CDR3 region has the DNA TGTGCCAGCAGTAACTACCAAGAGACCCAGTACTTC.

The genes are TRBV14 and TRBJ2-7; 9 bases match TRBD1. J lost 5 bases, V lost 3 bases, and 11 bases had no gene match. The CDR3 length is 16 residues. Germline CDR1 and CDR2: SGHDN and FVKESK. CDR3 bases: TGTGCCAGCAGCCATTCTCCGGGACAGGGCATCGACGAGCAGTACTTC. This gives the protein CASSHSPGQGIDEQYF. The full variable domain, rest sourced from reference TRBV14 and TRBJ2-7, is EAGVTQFPSHSVIEKGQTVTLRCDPISGHDNLYWYRRVMGKEIKFLLHFVKESKQDESGMPNNRFLAERTGGTYSTLKVQPAELEDSGVYFCASSHSPGQGIDEQYFGPGTRLTVT.

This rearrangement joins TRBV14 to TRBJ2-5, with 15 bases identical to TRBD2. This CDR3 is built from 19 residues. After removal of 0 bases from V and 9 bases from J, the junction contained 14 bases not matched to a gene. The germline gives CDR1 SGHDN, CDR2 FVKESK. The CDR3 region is CASSQDRTSGRGLKRSQYF. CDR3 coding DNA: TGTGCCAGCAGCCAAGATAGGACTAGCGGGAGGGGGTTGAAGAGATCCCAGTACTTC.

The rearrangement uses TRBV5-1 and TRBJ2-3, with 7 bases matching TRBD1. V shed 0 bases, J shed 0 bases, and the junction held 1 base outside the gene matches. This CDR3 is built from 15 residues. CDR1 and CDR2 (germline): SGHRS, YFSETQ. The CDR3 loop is CASSLAQGSTDTQYF. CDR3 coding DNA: TGCGCCAGCAGCTTGGCACAGGGGAGCACAGATACGCAGTATTTT.

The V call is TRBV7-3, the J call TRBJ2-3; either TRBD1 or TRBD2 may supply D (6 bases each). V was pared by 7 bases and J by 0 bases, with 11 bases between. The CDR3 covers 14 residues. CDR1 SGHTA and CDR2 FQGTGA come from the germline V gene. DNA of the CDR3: TGTGCCAGCAATCGGGGGACAAGCACAGATACGCAGTATTTT. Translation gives CASNRGTSTDTQYF.

The CDR3 loop reads CASSSDGYSTDTQYF. The CDR3 coding sequence is TGTGCCAGCAGCTCGGACGGATACAGCACAGATACGCAGTATTTT. The chain links TRBV5-5 to TRBJ2-3; D unresolved. V was trimmed by 3 bases and J by 0 bases, leaving 11 bases between them. The CDR3 contains 15 residues. Germline CDR1 is SGHKS and CDR2 is YYEKEE (reference sequence).

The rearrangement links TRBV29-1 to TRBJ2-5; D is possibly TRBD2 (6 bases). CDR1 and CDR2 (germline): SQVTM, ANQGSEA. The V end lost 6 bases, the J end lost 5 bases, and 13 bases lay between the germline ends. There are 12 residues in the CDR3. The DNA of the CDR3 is TGCAGCGTCGTGACTAGTATCGAGACCCAGTACTTC. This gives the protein CSVVTSIETQYF.

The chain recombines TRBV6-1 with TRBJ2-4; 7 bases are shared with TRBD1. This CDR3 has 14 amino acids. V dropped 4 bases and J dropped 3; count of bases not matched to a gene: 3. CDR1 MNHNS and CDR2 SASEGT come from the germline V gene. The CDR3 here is CASSVTGVKNIQYF. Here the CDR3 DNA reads TGTGCCAGCAGTGTCACAGGGGTCAAAAACATTCAGTACTTC.

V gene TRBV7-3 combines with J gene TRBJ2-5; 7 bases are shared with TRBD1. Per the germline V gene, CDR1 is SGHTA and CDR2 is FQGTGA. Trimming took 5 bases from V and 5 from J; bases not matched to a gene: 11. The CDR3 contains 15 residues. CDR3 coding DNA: TGTGCCAGCAGCCTAGTGGGCGCCAGGGGGGAGACCCAGTACTTC. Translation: CASSLVGARGETQYF.

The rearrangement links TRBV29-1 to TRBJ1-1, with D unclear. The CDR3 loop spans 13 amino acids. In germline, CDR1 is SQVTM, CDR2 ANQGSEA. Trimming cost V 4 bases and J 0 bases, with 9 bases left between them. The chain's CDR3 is CSVARRMNTEAFF. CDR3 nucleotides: TGCAGCGTTGCGAGACGGATGAACACTGAAGCTTTCTTT.

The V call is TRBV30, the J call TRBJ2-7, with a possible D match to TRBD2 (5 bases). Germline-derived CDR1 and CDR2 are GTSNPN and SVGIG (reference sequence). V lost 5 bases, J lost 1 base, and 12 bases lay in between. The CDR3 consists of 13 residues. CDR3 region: CAWDPRGSYEQYF. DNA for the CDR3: TGTGCCTGGGACCCCCGGGGATCCTACGAGCAGTACTTC.

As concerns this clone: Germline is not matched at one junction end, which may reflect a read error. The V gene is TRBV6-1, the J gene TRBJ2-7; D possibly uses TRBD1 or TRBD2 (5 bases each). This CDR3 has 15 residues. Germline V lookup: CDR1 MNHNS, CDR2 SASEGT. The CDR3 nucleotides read TGTGCCAGCAGTAAAGCCGGGACCAGCTCCTACGAGCAGTACTTC. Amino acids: CASSKAGTSSYEQYF.

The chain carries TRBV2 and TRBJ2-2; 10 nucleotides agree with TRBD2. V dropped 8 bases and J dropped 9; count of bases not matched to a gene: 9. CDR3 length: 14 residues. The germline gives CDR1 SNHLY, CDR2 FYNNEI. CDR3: CASGPGTSDRELFF. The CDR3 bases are TGTGCCAGCGGGCCCGGGACTAGCGACAGGGAGCTGTTTTTT.

CDR3 region: CASSQGVAESYEQYF. The CDR3 DNA reads as TGCGCCAGCAGCCAAGGTGTGGCAGAGAGCTACGAGCAGTACTTC. The chain carries TRBV4-1 and TRBJ2-7; D is undetermined. Deletions cut 1 base from V and 3 bases from J, with 13 bases between. From germline, CDR1 is MGHRA and CDR2 YSYEKL. This CDR3 is 15 amino acids long.

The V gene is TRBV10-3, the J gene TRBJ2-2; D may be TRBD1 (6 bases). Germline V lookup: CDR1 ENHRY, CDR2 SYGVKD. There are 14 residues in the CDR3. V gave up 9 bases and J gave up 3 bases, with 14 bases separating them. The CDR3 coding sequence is TGTGCCATAACCGGGACACGAGACACCGGGGAGCTGTTTTTT. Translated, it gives CAITGTRDTGELFF.

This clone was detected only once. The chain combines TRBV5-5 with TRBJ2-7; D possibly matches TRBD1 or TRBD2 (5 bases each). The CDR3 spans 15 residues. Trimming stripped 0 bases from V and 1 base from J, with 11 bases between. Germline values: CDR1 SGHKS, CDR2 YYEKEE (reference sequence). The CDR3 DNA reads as TGTGCCAGCAGCTTGGCAGGGAGTGGGTCCTACGAGCAGTACTTC. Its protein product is CASSLAGSGSYEQYF.

The CDR3: CASSLGYDRVNEKLFF. CDR3 DNA: TGTGCCAGCAGTTTAGGGTATGACAGAGTTAATGAAAAACTGTTTTTT. The chain is built from TRBV6-5 and TRBJ1-4; tentative D call: TRBD1 (5 bases). The CDR3 contains 16 residues. Germline values: CDR1 MNHEY, CDR2 SVGAGI. V lost 4 bases and J 4 bases, leaving 16 bases between the germline ends.

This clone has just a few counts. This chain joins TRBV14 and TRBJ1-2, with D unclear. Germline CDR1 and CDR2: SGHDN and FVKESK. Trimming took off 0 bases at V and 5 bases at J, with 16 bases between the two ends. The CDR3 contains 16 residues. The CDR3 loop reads CASSQDPDLRGYGYTF. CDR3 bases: TGTGCCAGCAGCCAAGATCCCGACCTAAGAGGGTATGGCTACACCTTC.